The TCR beta chain under discussion was sequenced for a study of blood T cell repertoires in COVID-19. Study details: Some COVID-19 samples were acute and others convalescent; all came from the United States, Italy and Spain. From T cells, B-cell-depleted T cells, or PBMCs came the material, which was cDNA or gDNA.

Authors' methods: The authors estimated nucleated cell counts from reference gene primer amplification. Some clones are missing from TCRdb's copy, which holds only in-frame ones; the method was immunoSEQ multiplex PCR. Clone size and the V and J calls come from that table; the DNA yielded D and trimming. This repertoire shows 130,000 to 150,000 clones, over 85% found once; its top ten account for around 1.5%. The CDR3 is 15 residues long. Germline V gives CDR1 LGHNA, CDR2 YSLEER. V was trimmed by 1 base and J by 1 base, leaving 10 bases between them. Input material: peripheral blood. The clonotype was recovered from a human donor in a cohort sampled during active COVID-19. The chain has TRBV4-3 and TRBJ1-1, with D perhaps matching TRBD1 (5 bases). The CDR3 reads CASSQAPQGNTEAFF. The CDR3 region has the DNA TGCGCCAGCAGCCAAGCTCCCCAGGGGAACACTGAAGCTTTCTTT.